Presented here are 15 T cell receptor beta chains from one specimen sequenced in a study of OX40 agonist ivuxolimab in advanced cancers. The data were produced by immunoSEQ multiplex PCR, yet TCRdb's version contains in-frame clones alone and is incomplete. The table has about 88,000 clones, approximately 90% seen once. The sample in question was CD4+ or CD8+ T cells sorted from blood, obtained in a trial of the OX40 agonist ivuxolimab. The origin of the receptors is an adult with an advanced solid tumor such as melanoma, head and neck, liver or kidney cancer.

The chain has TRBV9 and TRBJ1-3, with 10 bases lining up with TRBD1. CDR1 is SGDLS, CDR2 YYNGEE, per germline. Trimming at V came to 4 bases and at J to 3 bases, leaving 7 bases not matched to a gene. The CDR3 is made up of 16 amino acids. In nucleotides, the CDR3 is TGTGCCAGCAGCACCCGACAGGGGGCGGTTGGAAACACCATATATTTT. Residues: CASSTRQGAVGNTIYF.

The chain joins TRBV5-1 to TRBJ2-1; 7 nucleotides line up with TRBD1. J lost 10 bases, V lost 4 bases, and 17 bases had no gene match. This CDR3 is built from 16 residues. Germline V gene lookup returns CDR1 SGHRS and CDR2 YFSETQ. CDR3 in amino acids: CASSPYRDSGAREQFF. The CDR3 DNA is TGCGCCAGCAGCCCTTACCGGGACAGCGGTGCTCGGGAGCAGTTCTTC.

The J gene is TRBJ2-3, the V gene TRBV12-5; D unclear. Germline loops: CDR1 LGHNT, CDR2 FRNRAP. CDR3 length equals 13 residues. V lost 1 base, J lost 6 bases, and 8 bases lay in between. CDR3 DNA: TGTGCTAGTGGTTTGGATACTGAGGATACGCAGTATTTT. This sequence encodes CASGLDTEDTQYF.

The chain is built from TRBV10-3 and TRBJ1-2; possible D gene TRBD1, 5 bases. Germline V gene sequence: CDR1 ENHRY, CDR2 SYGVKD. The CDR3 spans 17 residues. V dropped 5 bases and J dropped 3 bases, with 22 bases sitting between them. The CDR3 loop reads CAISQEGGTLIYYGYTF. DNA for the CDR3: TGTGCCATCAGTCAGGAGGGAGGGACCTTAATTTACTATGGCTACACCTTC.

This chain connects TRBV6-5 to TRBJ1-5; D gene unclear. Trimming took 5 bases from V and 5 from J, leaving 4 bases between them. The CDR3 sequence is 11 residues long. Germline CDR1 MNHEY, CDR2 SVGAGI. CDR3 amino acids: CASSAYQPQHF. The CDR3 DNA is TGTGCCAGCAGTGCGTATCAGCCCCAGCATTTT.

This chain links TRBV18 with TRBJ1-1, with TRBD1 matching over 9 bases. The length of the CDR3 is 13 residues. CDR1 is KGHSH, CDR2 LQKENI, per germline. The V gene end was trimmed by 8 bases and the J gene end by 5 bases; junction bases not matched to a gene: 6. CDR3 coding DNA: TGTGCCAGCGGGACAGGGCCGGGAACTGAAGCTTTCTTT. Protein: CASGTGPGTEAFF.

Points on this clone: A read error may be the cause here, since a much bigger clone is one base away. Since the CDR3 does not end with the conserved phenylalanine or tryptophan, this likely comes from a read error. This rearrangement joins TRBV7-2 to TRBJ1-2; 7 bases are a match to TRBD1. Trimming at V came to 7 bases and at J to 8 bases, leaving 10 bases not matched to a gene. This CDR3 has 13 residues. Germline lookup yields CDR1 SGHTA and CDR2 FQGNSA. The CDR3 nucleotides are TGTGCCAGCACAGAGGGGGCCTTGGGGGGCTACACCCTC. Translated, it gives CASTEGALGGYTL.

This clone is deemed medium-sized. The gene calls are TRBV5-3 and TRBJ2-2; the D is unclear. TRBV5-3 is placed among ORFs of uncertain function. V was trimmed by 4 bases and J by 3 bases, leaving 13 bases between them. The CDR3 consists of 15 residues. CDR3 sequence (DNA): TGTGCCAGAAGCCTCCCCCGGCCCGACACCGGGGAGCTGTTTTTT. Its protein product is CARSLPRPDTGELFF.

J is TRBJ1-5 and V is TRBV6-1; D is uncertain. V dropped 7 bases and J dropped 1 base, with 8 bases sitting between them. Germline V lookup: CDR1 MNHNS, CDR2 SASEGT. The CDR3 runs to 13 residues. In DNA form, the CDR3 reads TGTGCCAGCACCAGGTGGAGCAATCAGCCCCAGCATTTT. Amino acid sequence: CASTRWSNQPQHF.

The CDR3 loop reads CASSPSTGVTEAFF. In DNA form, the CDR3 reads TGTGCCAGCTCACCCTCGACAGGGGTCACTGAAGCTTTCTTT. The chain recombines TRBV18 with TRBJ1-1, with TRBD1 matching over 8 bases. V shed 3 bases, J shed 4 bases, and the junction held 4 bases outside the gene matches. Germline values: CDR1 KGHSH, CDR2 LQKENI. This CDR3 is 14 amino acids long.

The CDR3 region is CASGQGTAENIQYF. The CDR3 nucleotides read TGTGCTAGTGGACAGGGGACTGCCGAAAACATTCAGTACTTC. The chain carries TRBV12-5 and TRBJ2-4; tentatively, D is TRBD1 (7 bases). CDR3 length equals 14 residues. Germline assignment: CDR1 LGHNT and CDR2 FRNRAP. V was trimmed by 6 bases and J by 5 bases, leaving 14 bases between them.

In this sample, this clone turned up once. CDR3 DNA: TGCGCCAGCAGCCCCGGGACTAGCGGGGGTGGCTACGAGCAGTACTTC. Protein: CASSPGTSGGGYEQYF. The rearrangement joins TRBV5-1 to TRBJ2-7, with 14 bases fitting TRBD2. The CDR3 spans 16 residues. The trim removed 4 bases at V and 3 bases at J, leaving 6 bases unmatched. Germline CDR1 and CDR2: SGHRS and YFSETQ.

V gene TRBV15 combines with J gene TRBJ2-1; a possible D gene is TRBD1 (5 bases). V was pared by 4 bases and J by 8 bases, with 21 bases between. This CDR3 is built from 16 residues. Germline assignment: CDR1 LNHNV and CDR2 YYDKDF (reference sequence). The CDR3 loop is CATSTPGGARIYEQFF. The CDR3 bases are TGTGCCACCAGCACCCCAGGTGGGGCGCGAATCTATGAGCAGTTCTTC.

The genes are TRBV19 and TRBJ1-2; 10 bases fit TRBD1. CDR1 is LNHDA, CDR2 SQIVND, per germline (reference sequence). The CDR3 contains 16 residues. J gave up 2 bases and V 1 base, and 4 bases lay outside the gene matches. The CDR3 DNA sequence: TGTGCCAGTAGTATAGGTTGGGGACAGGGGAACTATGGCTACACCTTC. Translating it yields CASSIGWGQGNYGYTF. Based on the CDR3 plus reference TRBV19 and TRBJ1-2, the full variable domain is DGGITQSPKYLFRKEGQNVTLSCEQNLNHDAMYWYRQDPGQGLRLIYYSQIVNDFQKGDIAEGYSVSREKKESFPLTVTSAQKNPTAFYLCASSIGWGQGNYGYTFGSGTRLTVV.

V and J are TRBV7-2 and TRBJ1-1, with D perhaps TRBD1 (6 bases). The CDR3 spans 15 residues. Deletions cut 5 bases from V and 7 bases from J, with 20 bases between. CDR1 is SGHTA, CDR2 FQGNSA, per germline. CDR3 sequence reads: CASSPGGRRADEAFF. As DNA, the CDR3 is TGTGCCAGCAGCCCGGGGGGCAGGCGAGCGGATGAAGCTTTCTTT.